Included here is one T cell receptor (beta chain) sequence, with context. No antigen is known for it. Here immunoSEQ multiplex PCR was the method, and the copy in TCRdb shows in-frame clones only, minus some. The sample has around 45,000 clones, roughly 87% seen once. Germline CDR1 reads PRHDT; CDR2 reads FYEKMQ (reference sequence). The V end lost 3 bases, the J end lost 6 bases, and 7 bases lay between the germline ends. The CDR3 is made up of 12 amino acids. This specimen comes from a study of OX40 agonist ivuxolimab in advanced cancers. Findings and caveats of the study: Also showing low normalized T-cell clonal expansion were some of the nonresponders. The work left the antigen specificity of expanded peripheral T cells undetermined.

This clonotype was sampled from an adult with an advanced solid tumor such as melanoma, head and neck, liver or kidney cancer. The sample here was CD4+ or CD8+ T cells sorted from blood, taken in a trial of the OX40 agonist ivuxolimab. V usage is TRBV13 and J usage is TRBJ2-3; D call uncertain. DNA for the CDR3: TGTGCCAGCAGCTTGGGGTCGGATACGCAGTATTTT. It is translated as CASSLGSDTQYF.